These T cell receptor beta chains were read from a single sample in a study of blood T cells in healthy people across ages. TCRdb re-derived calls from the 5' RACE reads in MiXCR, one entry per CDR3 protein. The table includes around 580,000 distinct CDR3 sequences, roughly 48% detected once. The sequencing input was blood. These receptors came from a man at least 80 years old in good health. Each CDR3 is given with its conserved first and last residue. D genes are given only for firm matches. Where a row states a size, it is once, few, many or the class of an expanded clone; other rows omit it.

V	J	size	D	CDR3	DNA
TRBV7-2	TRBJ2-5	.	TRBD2	CASSLVYGGGASEQYF	TGTGCCAGCAGCTTAGTTTACGGCGGGGGGGCGAGTGAGCAGTACTTC
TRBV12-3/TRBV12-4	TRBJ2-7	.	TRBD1	CATSRGQLTYEQYF	TGTGCCACCTCCAGGGGACAGCTTACCTACGAGCAGTACTTC
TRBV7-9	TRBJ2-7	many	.	CASSLGVGVLTYEQYF	TGTGCCAGCAGCTTAGGGGTTGGAGTCCTAACCTACGAGCAGTACTTC
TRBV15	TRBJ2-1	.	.	CATSTRGDNEQFF	TGTGCCACCAGCACGAGAGGGGACAATGAGCAGTTCTTC
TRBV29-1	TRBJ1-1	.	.	CSVVRGRGEAFF	TGCAGCGTTGTCCGAGGGCGGGGTGAAGCTTTCTTT
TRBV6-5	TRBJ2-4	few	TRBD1	CASSWDRAGPKQYF	TGTGCCAGCAGCTGGGACAGGGCCGGACCCAAGCAGTACTTC
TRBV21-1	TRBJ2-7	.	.	CASSKRGDRSYEQYF	TGTGCCAGCAGCAAAAGAGGGGACCGGTCCTACGAGCAGTACTTC
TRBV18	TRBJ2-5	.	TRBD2	CASSPLAGVVETQYF	TGTGCCAGCTCACCACTAGCGGGAGTTGTGGAGACCCAGTACTTC
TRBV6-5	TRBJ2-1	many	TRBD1	CASIRQGTNEQFF	TGTGCCAGCATCCGACAGGGCACGAATGAGCAGTTCTTC
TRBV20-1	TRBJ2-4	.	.	CSASVLGSVVEQYF	TGCAGTGCTAGTGTCCTCGGGAGTGTCGTGGAGCAGTACTTC
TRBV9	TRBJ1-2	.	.	CASSAILGNNYGYTF	TGTGCCAGCAGCGCCATCCTAGGAAATAACTATGGCTACACCTTC
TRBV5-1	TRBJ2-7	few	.	CASSLLDGRSYEQYF	TGCGCCAGCAGCTTGTTAGATGGGCGCTCCTACGAGCAGTACTTC
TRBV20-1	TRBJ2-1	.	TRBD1	CSARDRQGRYNEQFF	TGCAGTGCTAGAGATAGACAGGGGCGTTACAATGAGCAGTTCTTC
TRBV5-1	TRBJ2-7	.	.	CASSRLPGQGTDEQYF	TGCGCCAGCAGCCGACTGCCGGGGCAGGGGACCGACGAGCAGTACTTC
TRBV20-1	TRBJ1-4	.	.	CSALSLGFEKLFF	TGCAGTGCCCTCAGTCTAGGGTTTGAAAAACTGTTTTTT
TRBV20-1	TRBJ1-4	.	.	CSARRGGVNEKLFF	TGCAGTGCTAGGCGGGGAGGGGTAAATGAAAAACTGTTTTTT
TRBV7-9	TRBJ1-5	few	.	CASSSRDTAQHF	TGTGCCAGCAGCTCACGGGACACCGCACAGCATTTT
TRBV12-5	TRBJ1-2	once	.	CASGVLGYGYTF	TGTGCTAGTGGCGTACTTGGCTATGGCTACACCTTC
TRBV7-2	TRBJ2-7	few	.	CASSPKGPSSYEQYF	TGTGCCAGCTCACCCAAGGGGCCCTCCTCCTACGAGCAGTACTTC
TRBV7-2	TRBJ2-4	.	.	CASSPATRGQYF	TGTGCCAGCAGCCCCGCAACTCGCGGGCAGTACTTC
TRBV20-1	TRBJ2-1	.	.	CSASPSVDEQFF	TGCAGTGCTAGTCCCAGTGTCGATGAGCAGTTCTTC
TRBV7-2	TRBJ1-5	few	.	CASASEGGQPQHF	TGTGCCAGCGCGTCTGAGGGGGGACAGCCCCAGCATTTT
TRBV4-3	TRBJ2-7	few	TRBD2	CASSHAGTSGSYEQYF	TGCGCCAGCAGCCACGCCGGGACTAGCGGCTCCTACGAGCAGTACTTC
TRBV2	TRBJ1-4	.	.	CASSRDNGEKLFF	TGTGCCAGCAGCCGGGACAATGGTGAAAAACTGTTTTTT
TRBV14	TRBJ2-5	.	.	CASSQIWSSRRRREETQYF	TGTGCCAGCAGCCAGATCTGGTCGAGTAGAAGGCGGCGCGAGGAGACCCAGTACTTC
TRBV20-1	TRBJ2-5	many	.	CSAGAGTEQETQYF	TGCAGTGCTGGAGCCGGGACTGAACAAGAGACCCAGTACTTC
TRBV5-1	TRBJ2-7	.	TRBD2	CASSARTSGIYNEQYF	TGCGCCAGCAGCGCTAGAACTAGCGGGATCTACAATGAGCAGTACTTC
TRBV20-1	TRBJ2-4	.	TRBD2	CSALADLAKNIQYF	TGCAGTGCTCTAGCGGATTTAGCCAAAAACATTCAGTACTTC